This note documents a single T cell receptor (beta chain) sequence. The antigen remains unidentified. The sample is drawn from a study of cytomegalovirus exposure and HLA in healthy donors. The length of the CDR3 is 13 residues. Germline V gives CDR1 MNHEY, CDR2 SVGAGI. V was cut by 6 bases and J by 0 bases, with 8 bases left in between. Repertoires were generated with immunoSEQ multiplex PCR, while TCRdb's copy carries only in-frame clones and drops some. The sample includes 65,000 or so clones, about 90% of them seen just once. Findings and limits, study-wide: As confirmed in vitro, a few CMV-associated chains were specific for CMV antigens. Some TCR beta chains (roughly 160 of them) were listed as cytomegalovirus-associated.

The chain is built from TRBV6-5 and TRBJ1-1; D is undetermined. The clonotype originates from a woman aged 18-30 years in good health and CMV-seronegative. What was sequenced was PBMCs. CDR3 loop: CASSAALNTEAFF. CDR3 bases: TGTGCCAGCAGCGCGGCCCTGAACACTGAAGCTTTCTTT.